Listed below are T cell receptor beta chains from one sample, sequenced in a study of beta chain features in type 1 diabetes. Clones were sequenced by immunoSEQ multiplex PCR, and TCRdb holds only the in-frame ones, with some missing. Found here are some 99,000 clones, approximately 39% of them singletons; the top ten hold about 0.063%. Sequencing was performed on stem cell memory CD4+ T cells from blood. The receptors originated from a woman younger than 30 in good health. Both conserved end residues are part of each CDR3. A D gene is named only where the DNA matches it firmly. Clone sizes are given selectively: once, few, many, or a class where the clone is expanded.

CDR3 protein | CDR3 DNA | V gene | clone size | J gene | D gene
CATSGRDSTREQYF | TGTGCCACCAGTGGCCGGGACAGCACTCGGGAGCAGTACTTC | TRBV6-1 | few | TRBJ2-7 | TRBD1
CASSPQGTGGGELFF | TGTGCCAGCAGTCCACAGGGAACGGGTGGCGGGGAGCTGTTTTTT | TRBV28 | few | TRBJ2-2 | -
CSVGSGGRETQYF | TGCAGCGTTGGGTCAGGGGGCCGGGAGACCCAGTACTTC | TRBV29-1 | few | TRBJ2-5 | TRBD1
CASSLPRLAGGTNEQFF | TGCGCCAGCAGCTTACCTAGACTAGCGGGAGGCACCAATGAGCAGTTCTTC | TRBV5-1 | few | TRBJ2-1 | TRBD2
CASSLDGGQGYPDYGYTF | TGCGCCAGCAGCTTGGATGGGGGACAGGGCTACCCGGACTATGGCTACACCTTC | TRBV5-1 | - | TRBJ1-2 | TRBD1
CASSPYGSSYNEQFF | TGTGCCAGCAGCCCGTACGGGAGCTCCTACAATGAGCAGTTCTTC | TRBV7-9 | once | TRBJ2-1 | -
CASSLTGRSGNTIYF | TGTGCCAGCAGCTTAACTGGGCGCTCTGGAAACACCATATATTTT | TRBV7-3 | - | TRBJ1-3 | -
CASSLRLVGSRQFF | TGCGCCAGCAGCTTGCGACTAGTAGGAAGTAGGCAGTTCTTC | TRBV5-1 | - | TRBJ2-1 | -
CASSKTASTDTQYF | TGTGCCAGCAGTAAGACAGCAAGCACAGATACGCAGTATTTT | TRBV7-8 | few | TRBJ2-3 | -
CASSSSLAGVLNEQFF | TGTGCCAGCTCATCTTCACTAGCGGGAGTACTCAATGAGCAGTTCTTC | TRBV18 | - | TRBJ2-1 | TRBD2
CASSLPGITYEQYF | TGCGCCAGCAGTCTTCCAGGGATAACCTACGAGCAGTACTTC | TRBV23-1 | few | TRBJ2-7 | -
CASSRSGQGDGYTF | TGCGCCAGCAGCCGCTCCGGACAGGGGGATGGCTACACCTTC | TRBV4-1 | once | TRBJ1-2 | TRBD1
CASSSGTNTDTQYF | TGTGCCAGCAGCTCCGGGACTAACACAGATACGCAGTATTTT | TRBV28 | once | TRBJ2-3 | TRBD2